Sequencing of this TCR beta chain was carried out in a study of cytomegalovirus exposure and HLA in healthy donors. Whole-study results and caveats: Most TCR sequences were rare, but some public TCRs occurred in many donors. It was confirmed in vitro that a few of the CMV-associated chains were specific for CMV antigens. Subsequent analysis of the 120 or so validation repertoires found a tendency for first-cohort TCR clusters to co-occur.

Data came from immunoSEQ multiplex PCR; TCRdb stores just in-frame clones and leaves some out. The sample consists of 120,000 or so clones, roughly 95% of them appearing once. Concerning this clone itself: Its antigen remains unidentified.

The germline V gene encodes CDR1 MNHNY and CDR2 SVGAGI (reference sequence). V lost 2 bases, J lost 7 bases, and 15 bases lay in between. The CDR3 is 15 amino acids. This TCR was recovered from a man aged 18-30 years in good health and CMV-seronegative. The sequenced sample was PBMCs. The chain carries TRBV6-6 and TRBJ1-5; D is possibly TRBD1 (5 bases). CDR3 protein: CASSYPGGTHQPQHF. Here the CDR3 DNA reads TGTGCCAGCAGTTACCCCGGGGGAACGCACCAGCCCCAGCATTTT.